This record looks at one TCR beta chain sequence and its context. Its antigen remains unidentified. The data are from a study of human versus mouse CDR3 diversity and MHC coevolution. On the study more broadly: The immunoSEQ assay reportedly detects one in 200,000 T cells.

The assay was immunoSEQ multiplex PCR, and TCRdb's table has in-frame clones only and misses some. Here the sample spans fewer than 100,000 clones, just under 95% being singletons. CDR1 and CDR2 (germline): LNHDA, SQIVND (reference sequence). Trimming took 3 bases from V and 0 from J; bases not matched to a gene: 6. The CDR3 length is 17 residues. Study observations and caveats: Among all groups, most of the three human donors showed least clonal inequality. Approximately 1.7 million TCR beta clonotypes were estimated for humans, the largest repertoire.

The rearrangement joins TRBV19 to TRBJ2-1, with 9 bases identical to TRBD2. The sequenced sample was naive CD4+ T cells from blood. Subset described: CD45RO-negative CD62L-positive naive CD4 T cells. The receptor was isolated from a person between 30 and 69 years old in good health. CDR3 protein: CASSIPRGGGSYNEQFF. For the CDR3, the DNA is TGTGCCAGTAGTATCCCCCGCGGGGGGGGCTCCTACAATGAGCAGTTCTTC.